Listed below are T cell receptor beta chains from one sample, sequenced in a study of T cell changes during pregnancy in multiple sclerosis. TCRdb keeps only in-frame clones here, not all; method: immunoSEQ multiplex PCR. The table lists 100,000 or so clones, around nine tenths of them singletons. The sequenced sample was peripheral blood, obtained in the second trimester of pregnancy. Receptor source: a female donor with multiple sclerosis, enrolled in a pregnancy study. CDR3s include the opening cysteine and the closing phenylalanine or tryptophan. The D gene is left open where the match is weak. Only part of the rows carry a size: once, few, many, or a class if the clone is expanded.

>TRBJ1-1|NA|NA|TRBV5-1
CASSSQGNTEAFF
TGCGCCAGCAGCTCCCAGGGGAACACTGAAGCTTTCTTT
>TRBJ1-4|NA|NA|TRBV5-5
CASSLRGFATNEKLFF
TGTGCCAGCAGCTTGCGGGGTTTTGCAACTAATGAAAAACTGTTTTTT
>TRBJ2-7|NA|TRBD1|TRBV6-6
CASSALRGSSEQYF
TGTGCCAGCAGTGCGCTCAGGGGGTCCAGCGAGCAGTACTTC
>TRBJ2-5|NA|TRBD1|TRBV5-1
CASSLDRTGVETQYF
TGCGCCAGCAGCTTGGACCGGACAGGGGTAGAGACCCAGTACTTC
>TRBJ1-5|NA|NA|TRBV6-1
CASSDRAGSHQPQHF
TGTGCCAGCAGTGATAGGGCAGGGTCTCATCAGCCCCAGCATTTT
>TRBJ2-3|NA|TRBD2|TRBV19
CASSPTSGSTSTQYF
TGTGCCAGTAGCCCGACTAGCGGGAGTACCAGTACGCAGTATTTT
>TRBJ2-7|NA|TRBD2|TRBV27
CASRTTGLVSYEQYF
TGTGCCAGCAGGACAACGGGACTAGTTTCCTACGAGCAGTACTTC
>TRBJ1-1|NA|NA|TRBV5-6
CASSLLAGATEAFF
TGTGCCAGCAGCTTGCTCGCGGGGGCAACTGAAGCTTTCTTT
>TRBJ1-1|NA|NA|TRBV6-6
CASSQQTVEAFF
TGTGCCAGCAGTCAACAGACAGTCGAAGCTTTCTTT
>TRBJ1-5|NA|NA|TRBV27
CASSFRQGNQPQHF
TGTGCCAGCAGTTTCCGACAGGGCAATCAGCCCCAGCATTTT
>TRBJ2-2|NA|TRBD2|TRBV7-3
CASSKTGGGRATGELFF
TGTGCCAGCAGCAAAACAGGTGGCGGGAGGGCCACCGGGGAGCTGTTTTTT
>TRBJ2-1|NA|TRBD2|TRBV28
CASSPPTAGGGGVEQFF
TGTGCCAGCAGTCCGCCTACAGCGGGAGGAGGGGGGGTTGAGCAGTTCTTC
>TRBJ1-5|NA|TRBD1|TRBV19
CASSFPGTAHQPQHF
TGTGCCAGTAGTTTCCCCGGGACAGCGCATCAGCCCCAGCATTTT
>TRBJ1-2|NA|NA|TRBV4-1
CASSQEKIRTHANYGYTF
TGCGCCAGCAGCCAAGAGAAGATTCGGACACATGCTAACTATGGCTACACCTTC
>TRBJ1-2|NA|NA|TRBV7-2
CASSSPGKRGYTF
TGTGCCAGCAGCTCCCCCGGGAAGCGCGGCTACACCTTC
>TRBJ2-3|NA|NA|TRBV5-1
CASSINLQGSDTQYF
TGCGCCAGCAGCATAAACCTACAGGGATCAGATACGCAGTATTTT
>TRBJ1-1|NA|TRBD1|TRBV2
CASSAWTGGLSEAFF
TGTGCCAGCAGTGCCTGGACAGGGGGCCTTTCTGAAGCTTTCTTT
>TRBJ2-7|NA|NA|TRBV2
CASSRAGREQYF
TGTGCCAGCAGCCGGGCGGGCAGGGAGCAGTACTTC
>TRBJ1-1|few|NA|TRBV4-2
CASSQARGRGTEAFF
TGTGCCAGCAGCCAGGCCCGGGGCAGGGGCACTGAAGCTTTCTTT
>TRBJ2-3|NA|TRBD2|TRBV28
CASSSPRGRVSTDTQYF
TGTGCCAGCAGTTCACCCCGAGGGAGGGTGAGCACAGATACGCAGTATTTT
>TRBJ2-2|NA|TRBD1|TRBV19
CASRLTGGSGELFF
TGTGCCAGTAGGCTAACAGGGGGCTCCGGGGAGCTGTTTTTT
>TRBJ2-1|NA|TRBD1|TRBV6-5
CASSRGGVGDEQFF
TGTGCCAGCAGCCGAGGGGGCGTCGGAGACGAGCAGTTCTTC
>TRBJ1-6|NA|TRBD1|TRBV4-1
CASSQEGQRLHF
TGCGCCAGCAGCCAAGAGGGACAGCGACTCCACTTT
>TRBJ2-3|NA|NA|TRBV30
CAWSTDADTQYF
TGTGCCTGGAGTACAGACGCAGATACGCAGTATTTT
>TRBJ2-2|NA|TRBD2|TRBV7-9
CASSFQRGPGELFF
TGTGCCAGCAGCTTCCAGCGGGGGCCCGGGGAGCTGTTTTTT
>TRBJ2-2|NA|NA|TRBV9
CASSSSSMTGELFF
TGTGCCAGCAGCTCGAGTAGCATGACCGGGGAGCTGTTTTTT
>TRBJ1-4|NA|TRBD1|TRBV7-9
CASSLVQGAGEKLFF
TGTGCCAGCAGCTTAGTACAGGGGGCGGGTGAAAAACTGTTTTTT
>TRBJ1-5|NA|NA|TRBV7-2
CASSLSRGSNQPQHF
TGTGCCAGCAGCTTAAGCAGGGGAAGCAATCAGCCCCAGCATTTT
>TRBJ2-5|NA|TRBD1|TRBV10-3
CAISESGQKETQYF
TGTGCCATCAGTGAGTCGGGACAGAAAGAGACCCAGTACTTC
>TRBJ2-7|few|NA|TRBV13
CASSATAGYEQYF
TGTGCCAGCAGCGCCACTGCAGGGTACGAGCAGTACTTC
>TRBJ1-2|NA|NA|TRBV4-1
CASSQDLGSGGYTF
TGCGCCAGCAGCCAAGATCTGGGATCGGGGGGCTACACCTTC
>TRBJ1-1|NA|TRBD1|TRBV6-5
CASSYGGTANTEAFF
TGTGCCAGCAGTTACGGAGGGACAGCGAACACTGAAGCTTTCTTT
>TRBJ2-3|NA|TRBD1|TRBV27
CASSFGTVKLDTQYF
TGTGCCAGCAGTTTTGGGACAGTGAAACTAGATACGCAGTATTTT